This T cell receptor (beta chain) was identified in a study of regulatory T cells in long-lasting Graves disease. Trimming removed 5 bases from V and 6 bases from J; junction bases left unmatched: 4. The CDR3 has 15 residues. Germline V CDR1 and CDR2: SGHNT, YENEEA. As concerns this clonotype: Its antigen is unknown.

Study-wide results and caveats: Only peripheral blood was studied, not thyroid tissue. When disease was persistent, TRBV28, TRBJ1-2 and TRBJ2-5 were the favored segments.

Arm-PCR of CDR3 regions and iRepertoire HTBI primers were the basis on which TCR beta libraries were built. Via MiXCR, TCRdb re-called the multiplex PCR reads, giving one row per CDR3 protein. The top ten clones hold around 30% of a sample with approximately 400,000 distinct CDR3 sequences, roughly 23% of them seen once. Time point of the sample: persistent/refractory GD, antithyroid drugs over 5 years with positive TRAb. RNA isolated from PBMCs was used to make the TCR library. The chain carries TRBV11-3 and TRBJ2-2, with 12 bases aligning to TRBD1. The source of this sequence is a woman aged 40 to 50 with Graves disease. The specimen comprised peripheral blood mononuclear cells (PBMCs), sampled when the disease was refractory, from a patient treated with antithyroid drugs. CDR3 nucleotides: TGTGCCAGCAGCCAGGGACAGGGGGCTGCCGGGGAGCTGTTTTTT. Residues: CASSQGQGAAGELFF.